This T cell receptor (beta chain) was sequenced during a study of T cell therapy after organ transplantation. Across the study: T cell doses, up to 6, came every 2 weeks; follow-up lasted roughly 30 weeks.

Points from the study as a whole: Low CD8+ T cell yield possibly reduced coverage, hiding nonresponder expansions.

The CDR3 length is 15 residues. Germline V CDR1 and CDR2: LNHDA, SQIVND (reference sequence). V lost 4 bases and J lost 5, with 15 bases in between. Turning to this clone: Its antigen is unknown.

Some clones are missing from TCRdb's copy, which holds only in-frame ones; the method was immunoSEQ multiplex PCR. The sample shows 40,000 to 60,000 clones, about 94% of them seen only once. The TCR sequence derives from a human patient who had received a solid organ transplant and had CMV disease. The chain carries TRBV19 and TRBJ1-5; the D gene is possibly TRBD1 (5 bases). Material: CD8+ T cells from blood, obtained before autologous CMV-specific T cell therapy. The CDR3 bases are TGTGCCAGTAGTAACCGGGACGGGGAGTATCAGCCCCAGCATTTT. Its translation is CASSNRDGEYQPQHF.